This T cell receptor (beta chain) was documented in a study of blood T cell repertoires in COVID-19 (dated by TCRdb to 2019 to 2021). General notes on the study: Collaborator samples came from the United States, Italy and Spain and covered acute and convalescent phases of COVID-19. The prospective study material was composed of cDNA or gDNA derived from T cells, B-cell-depleted T cells, or PBMCs. Subjects who had been exposed to COVID-19, were actively infected with it, or had recovered from it provided the deeply sampled blood TCRbeta repertoires that made up the dataset. A freely available public database, intended as a resource for researchers studying the immune response to SARS-CoV-2, is where the repertoires were released. Samples came from the ongoing ImmuneRACE study (first 160 participants) plus 1,254 subjects from 6 global collaborators. Nearly every sample came with metadata listing a de-identified subject ID, COVID-19 status, age in years and sex. Where available, HLA class I and class II types were taken from metadata supplied by the sample provider and were not determined by assay-based typing.

What the authors observed across the whole study: The amount of clinical and demographic metadata varied by source and participant and was provided uncurated.

Worth noting for this clone: This receptor's antigen is unknown. Base qualities are missing; no much larger clone stands one base away.

Trimming at the junction amounts to 1 base on V and 3 bases on J, and the germline ends lie 9 bases apart. There are 14 amino acids in the CDR3, from cysteine to phenylalanine inclusive. Only the CDR3 DNA stays, 42 bases, in frame from base 1. Taken from the germline V gene (reference sequence), the CDR1 and CDR2 loops are SEHNR and FQNEAQ. TCRbeta CDR3 regions were amplified from genomic DNA using the immunoSEQ Assay, a bias-controlled multiplex PCR. Turning to the authors' computational methods: Nucleated cell counts per sample were estimated from amplification of reference gene primers within the assay. To quantify the absolute abundance of each unique TCRbeta CDR3 rearrangement, sequence reads were collapsed and filtered. For each sample, productive Simpson clonality was calculated as the square root of Simpson's diversity index over productive rearrangements. This immuneACCESS table, as held by TCRdb, lists in-frame sequences with V and J called but not all clones. Of the missing ones, under half trace to an unresolved V gene in checked studies; the others have no known cause. V and J calls and clone size are copied from that table; D and trimming were computed from the DNA. This sample comprises 65,000 or so clones, roughly 84% of them detected only once. 10% of the sample lies in the top ten.

In Seattle, one collaborating source enrolled patients while the infection was active and tracked those patients longitudinally over the course of disease. The collaborating institutions used their own protocols to collect whole blood in K2EDTA tubes. For TCRbeta analysis, collaborator samples were shipped as frozen whole blood, as isolated PBMCs, or as DNA extracted from either sample type. The source is a man aged 25 to 40 with COVID-19, enrolled during active disease. The V and J segments used are TRBV7-9 and TRBJ1-2; the D gene is not confidently resolved. Sequenced input: peripheral blood. The DNA is TGTGCCAGCAGCTTAGTCGGTTCTCACTATGGCTACACCTTC. Its translation is CASSLVGSHYGYTF.